This T cell receptor beta chain was captured by sequencing in a study of cytomegalovirus exposure and HLA in healthy donors. Study summary: Findings of an earlier analysis included 90 million to 120 million unique TCR beta sequences from some 200 million T cells. Study findings and constraints: V- and J-gene trimming in TCR beta was tied to a missense DCLRE1C variant by an analysis performed later. Most TCR sequences were rare, but some public TCRs occurred in many donors. A highly shared variant cluster was judged a likely technical artifact.

In the PCR, 60 Vbeta and 13 Jbeta primers were used. Using immunoSEQ multiplex PCR, the repertoire was profiled, and TCRdb retains in-frame clones only, with some absent. The profile shows about 180,000 clones, roughly 79% of them singletons. This CDR3 comprises 13 residues. Germline CDR1 MNHEY, CDR2 SVGAGI. V lost 4 bases to trimming and J lost 3 bases, with 6 bases between them. A few counts support this clone. No antigen is known for it. This sequence joins TRBV6-5 and TRBJ2-2; the D is unclear. This TCR was sampled from a woman aged 18-29 years in good health and CMV-seropositive. Input material: PBMCs. The CDR3 loop is CASSFTYTGELFF. CDR3 DNA: TGTGCCAGCAGTTTCACTTACACCGGGGAGCTGTTTTTT.